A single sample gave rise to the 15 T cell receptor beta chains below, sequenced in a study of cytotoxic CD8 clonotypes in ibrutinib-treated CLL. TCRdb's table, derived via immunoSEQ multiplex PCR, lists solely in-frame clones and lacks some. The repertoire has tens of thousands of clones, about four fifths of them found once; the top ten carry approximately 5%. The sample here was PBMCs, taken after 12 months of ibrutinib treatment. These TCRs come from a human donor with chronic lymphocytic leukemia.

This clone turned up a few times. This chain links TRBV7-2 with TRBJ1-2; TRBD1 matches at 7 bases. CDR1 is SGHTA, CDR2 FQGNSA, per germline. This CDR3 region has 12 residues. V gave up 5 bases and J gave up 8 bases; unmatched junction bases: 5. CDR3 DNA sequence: TGTGCCAGCAGCCCCCGACAGGGAGGCTACACCTTC. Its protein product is CASSPRQGGYTF.

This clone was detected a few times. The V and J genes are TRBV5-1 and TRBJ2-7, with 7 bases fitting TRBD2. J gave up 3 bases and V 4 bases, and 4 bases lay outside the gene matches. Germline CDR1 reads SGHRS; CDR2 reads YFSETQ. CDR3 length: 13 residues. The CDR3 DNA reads TGCGCCAGCAGCGGCAGCGGGGACTACGAGCAGTACTTC. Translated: CASSGSGDYEQYF. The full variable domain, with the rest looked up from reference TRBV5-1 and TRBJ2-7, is KAGVTQTPRYLIKTRGQQVTLSCSPISGHRSVSWYQQTPGQGLQFLFEYFSETQRNKGNFPGRFSGRQFSNSRSEMNVSTLELGDSALYLCASSGSGDYEQYFGPGTRLTVT.

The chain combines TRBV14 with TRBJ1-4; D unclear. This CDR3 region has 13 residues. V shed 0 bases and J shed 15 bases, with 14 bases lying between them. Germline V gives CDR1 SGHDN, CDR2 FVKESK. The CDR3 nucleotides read TGTGCCAGCAGCCAAGAAAGAAAGGGCCCTGTGTTTTTT. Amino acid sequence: CASSQERKGPVFF.

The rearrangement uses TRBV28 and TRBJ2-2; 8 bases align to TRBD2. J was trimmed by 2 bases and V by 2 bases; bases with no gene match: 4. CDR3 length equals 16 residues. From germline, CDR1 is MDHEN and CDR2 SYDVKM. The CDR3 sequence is CASSLPGGGNTGELFF. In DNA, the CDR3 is TGTGCCAGCAGTTTACCGGGAGGGGGAAACACCGGGGAGCTGTTTTTT. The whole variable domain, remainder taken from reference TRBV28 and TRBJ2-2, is DVKVTQSSRYLVKRTGEKVFLECVQDMDHENMFWYRQDPGLGLRLIYFSYDVKMKEKGDIPEGYSVSREKKERFSLILESASTNQTSMYLCASSLPGGGNTGELFFGEGSRLTVL.

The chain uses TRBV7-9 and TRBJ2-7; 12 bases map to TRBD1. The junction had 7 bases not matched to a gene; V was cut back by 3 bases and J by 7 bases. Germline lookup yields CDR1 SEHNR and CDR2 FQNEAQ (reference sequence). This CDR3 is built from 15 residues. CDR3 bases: TGTGCCAGCAGCTTCTGGGGACAGGGGGCAGAGGAGCAGTACTTC. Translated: CASSFWGQGAEEQYF.

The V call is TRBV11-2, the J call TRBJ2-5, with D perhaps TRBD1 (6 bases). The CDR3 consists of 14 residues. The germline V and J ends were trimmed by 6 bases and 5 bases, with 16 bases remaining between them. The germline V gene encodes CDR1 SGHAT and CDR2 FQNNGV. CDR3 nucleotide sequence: TGTGCCAGCAGAGTAGGGGGATCGAGCGAGACCCAGTACTTC. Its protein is CASRVGGSSETQYF. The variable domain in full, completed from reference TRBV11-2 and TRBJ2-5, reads EAGVAQSPRYKIIEKRQSVAFWCNPISGHATLYWYQQILGQGPKLLIQFQNNGVVDDSQLPKDRFSAERLKGVDSTLKIQPAKLEDSAVYLCASRVGGSSETQYFGPGTRLLVL.

The CDR3: CASLVGGDNEQFF. CDR3 nucleotide sequence: TGTGCCAGCTTGGTCGGGGGTGACAATGAGCAGTTCTTC. This rearrangement joins TRBV2 to TRBJ2-1; perhaps TRBD2 as D (6 bases). Between the trimmed V and J ends, which lost 8 bases and 5 bases, there was a span of 13 bases. Germline V gene sequence: CDR1 SNHLY, CDR2 FYNNEI. This CDR3 is built from 13 residues.

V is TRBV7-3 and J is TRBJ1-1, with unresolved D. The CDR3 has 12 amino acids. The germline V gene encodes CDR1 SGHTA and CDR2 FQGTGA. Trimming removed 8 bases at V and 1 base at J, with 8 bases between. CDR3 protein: CASGHQNTEAFF. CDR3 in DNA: TGTGCCAGCGGGCACCAGAACACTGAAGCTTTCTTT.

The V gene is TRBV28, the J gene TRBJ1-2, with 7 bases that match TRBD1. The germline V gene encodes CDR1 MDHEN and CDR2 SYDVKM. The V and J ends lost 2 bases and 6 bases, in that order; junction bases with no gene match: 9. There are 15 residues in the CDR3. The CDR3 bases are TGTGCCAGCAGTTTACCGACAGGGAATATCCATGGCTACACCTTC. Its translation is CASSLPTGNIHGYTF.

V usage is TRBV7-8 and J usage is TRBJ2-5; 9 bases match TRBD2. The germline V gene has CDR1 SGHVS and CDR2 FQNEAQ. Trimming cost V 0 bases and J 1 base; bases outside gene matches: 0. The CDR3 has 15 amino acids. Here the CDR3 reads CASSLARGGQETQYF. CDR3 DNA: TGTGCCAGCAGCTTAGCGCGGGGGGGCCAAGAGACCCAGTACTTC.

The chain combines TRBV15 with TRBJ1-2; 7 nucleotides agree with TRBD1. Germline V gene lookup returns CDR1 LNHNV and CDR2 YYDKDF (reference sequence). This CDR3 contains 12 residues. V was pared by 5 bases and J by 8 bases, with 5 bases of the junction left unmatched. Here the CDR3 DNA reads TGTGCCACCAGCCGCGGGACAGTGGGCTACACCTTC. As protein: CATSRGTVGYTF.

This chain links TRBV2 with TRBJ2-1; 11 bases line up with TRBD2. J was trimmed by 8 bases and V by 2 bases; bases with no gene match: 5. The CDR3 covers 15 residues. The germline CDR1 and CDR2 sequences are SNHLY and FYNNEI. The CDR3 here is CASSELAGGGDEQFF. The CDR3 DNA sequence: TGTGCCAGCAGTGAACTAGCGGGAGGAGGGGATGAGCAGTTCTTC.

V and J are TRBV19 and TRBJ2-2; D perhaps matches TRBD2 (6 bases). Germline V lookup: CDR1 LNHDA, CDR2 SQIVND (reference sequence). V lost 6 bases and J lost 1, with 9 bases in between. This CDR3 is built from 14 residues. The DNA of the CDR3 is TGTGCCAGTAGCCGGGAGAGGAACACCGGGGAGCTGTTTTTT. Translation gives CASSRERNTGELFF.

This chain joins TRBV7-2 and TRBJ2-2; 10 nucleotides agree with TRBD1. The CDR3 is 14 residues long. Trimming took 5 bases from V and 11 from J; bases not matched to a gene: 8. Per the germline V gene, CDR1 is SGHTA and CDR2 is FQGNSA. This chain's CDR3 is CASSTRQGAGELFF. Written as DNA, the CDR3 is TGTGCCAGCAGCACAAGACAGGGGGCGGGAGAGCTGTTTTTT.

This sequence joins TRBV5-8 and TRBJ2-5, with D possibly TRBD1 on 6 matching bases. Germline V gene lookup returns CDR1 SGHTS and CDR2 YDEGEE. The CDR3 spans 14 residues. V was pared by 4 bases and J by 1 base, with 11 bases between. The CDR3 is CASSPGQSQETQYF. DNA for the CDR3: TGTGCCAGCAGCCCCGGACAGTCCCAAGAGACCCAGTACTTC.